Reported below is one T cell receptor beta chain. This record comes from a study of cytomegalovirus exposure and HLA in healthy donors. Researchers ran the PCR with 60 Vbeta and 13 Jbeta primers. The data were produced by immunoSEQ multiplex PCR, yet TCRdb's version contains in-frame clones alone and is incomplete. Here the sample spans some 150,000 clones, 80% to 90% being singletons. The material sequenced was PBMCs. The receptor was isolated from a woman in her late teens or twenties in good health and CMV-seronegative.

The DNA of the CDR3 is TGTGCCAGCAGTCTATACGCGGACAGGGGGGGGACTGAAGCTTTCTTT. It translates to CASSLYADRGGTEAFF. The chain links TRBV28 to TRBJ1-1; TRBD1 agrees at 10 bases. CDR1 is MDHEN and CDR2 is SYDVKM in the germline V gene. Trimming removed 5 bases from V and 5 bases from J; junction bases left unmatched: 11. The CDR3 has 16 amino acids.